What follows describes a single T cell receptor beta chain. The CDR3 length is 15 residues. Trimming removed 0 bases at V and 5 bases at J, with 13 bases between. Germline CDR1 reads MNHEY; CDR2 reads SMNVEV (reference sequence). The study recruited people aged 18 to 89 years across around 23 US areas. The record originates from a study of blood T cell repertoires in COVID-19. Per the authors' pipeline: Amplifying reference gene primers gave estimates of nucleated cell counts. Assay used: immunoSEQ multiplex PCR; TCRdb lists only in-frame clones, some missing. The DNA was the basis for D and trimming; V, J and clone size are from that table. Found here are a few hundred thousand clones, more than 75% of them singletons; the top ten hold approximately 1.2%.

The chain joins TRBV27 to TRBJ2-5, with D perhaps matching TRBD2 (6 bases). The sequence was obtained from a woman between 18 and 29 years old who had recovered from COVID-19. The sequenced sample consisted of PBMCs or T cells enriched from blood (not recorded which). This chain's CDR3 is CASSLSWRGGETQYF. CDR3 in DNA: TGTGCCAGCAGTTTATCCTGGCGGGGTGGGGAGACCCAGTACTTC.